This T cell receptor beta chain was obtained from a study of cytomegalovirus exposure and HLA in healthy donors. The CDR3 has 13 residues. Germline assignment: CDR1 KGHSH and CDR2 LQKENI. V was shortened by 5 bases and J by 5 bases, with 10 bases between the two germline ends. PCR employed 60 Vbeta and 13 Jbeta primers. Profiling relied on immunoSEQ multiplex PCR, and the TCRdb table lists in-frame clones only, not all of them. This sample has approximately 110,000 clones, with 77% found just once. The clonotype originates from a middle-aged woman in good health and CMV-seropositive. V usage is TRBV18 and J usage is TRBJ1-5, with D hard to call. Input material: PBMCs. CDR3 region: CASSAHRDQPQHF. The CDR3 nucleotides read TGTGCCAGCTCAGCTCACAGAGATCAGCCCCAGCATTTT.